These 3 T cell receptor beta chains were all obtained from the same sample, sequenced in a study of tumor-infiltrating lymphocytes in primary liver carcinoma. A constant-region primer primed TCR beta cDNA synthesis from about 0.45 ug of total RNA. Three rounds of nested multiplex PCR with slightly modified ARM-PCR produced TCR beta libraries. TRBV1-TRBV30 forward and Cbeta reverse primers drove the first two roughly 10-cycle rounds. One entry per CDR3 protein results from TCRdb running MiXCR on the multiplex PCR reads. The table has fewer than 50,000 distinct CDR3 sequences, approximately 71% seen once. It was from around 20-30 mg of unsorted bulk tissue that RNA and DNA were co-extracted. Sequences were obtained from tumor-adjacent normal liver tissue. Every receptor here comes from a woman between 25 and 40 years old with primary liver carcinoma and hepatitis B virus infection.

This clonotype was counted once. Given a much more abundant clone one base away, this may be a read error. In DNA, the CDR3 is TGTGCCAGCAGTTTGGGGGGGCCGAGCAATCAGCCCGAGCATTTT. It is translated as CASSLGGPSNQPEHF. V gene TRBV28 combines with J gene TRBJ1-5, with D tentatively TRBD1 (6 bases). The CDR3 sequence is 15 residues long. The germline V gene has CDR1 MDHEN and CDR2 SYDVKM. The full variable domain, in which reference TRBV28 and TRBJ1-5 provide the parts outside the CDR3, is DVKVTQSSRYLVKRTGEKVFLECVQDMDHENMFWYRQDPGLGLRLIYFSYDVKMKEKGDIPEGYSVSREKKERFSLILESASTNQTSMYLCASSLGGPSNQPEHFGDGTRLSIL.

Concerning this clonotype: The CDR3 ends on some other residue instead of the conserved phenylalanine or tryptophan, so this is likely a read error. V gene TRBV11-2 combines with J gene TRBJ2-2, with D unclear. The CDR3 consists of 12 residues. V dropped 2 bases and J dropped 11 bases, with 9 bases sitting between them. Germline CDR1 SGHAT, CDR2 FQNNGV. CDR3 nucleotide sequence: TGTGCCAGCAGCTTATTTGCCAGAGAGCTGTTTGTT. Its protein product is CASSLFARELFV.

To note about this clonotype: The conserved phenylalanine or tryptophan is not found at the CDR3 terminus, so this likely reflects a read error. J is TRBJ2-1 and V is TRBV11-2, with 7 bases matching TRBD2. The CDR3 sequence is 16 residues long. CDR1 and CDR2 (germline): SGHAT, FQNNGV. The CDR3 region is CASSTSLTGGYNDQFI. In nucleotides, the CDR3 is TGTGCCAGCAGCACCTCTCTAACGGGAGGATACAATGATCAGTTCATC.